This TCR beta chain was retrieved from a study of monozygotic twins with inflammatory bowel disease. Study-level results: Distinction of different T cell subtypes was not possible. Healthy twins showed more clonotype sharing with others than IBD patients, especially patients with disease activity.

Germline CDR1 is SGDLS and CDR2 is YYNGEE. The CDR3 consists of 15 residues. After re-calling the 5' RACE reads, TCRdb lists one entry per CDR3 protein, DNA absent. This table holds approximately 420,000 distinct CDR3 sequences. A note on this clonotype: What it binds is not known.

This TCR was recovered from a human donor with ulcerative colitis or Crohn's disease, or a healthy co-twin of an affected twin (not recorded which). The chain recombines TRBV9 with TRBJ2-5; TCRdb picks TRBD1, but there is no DNA to check that call. Sequencing was done on a sample of blood. This chain's CDR3 is CASSVGGDRRETQYF.